The text below deals with one TCR beta chain. This sample stems from a study of blood T cell repertoires in COVID-19. How the authors handled the data: Estimates of nucleated cell counts were drawn from the amplification of reference gene primers. The table came from immunoSEQ multiplex PCR; TCRdb's copy has only in-frame clones and leaves some out. Clone size and the V and J calls come from that table; the DNA yielded D and trimming. The table has about 320,000 clones, around 85% seen once; the top ten hold approximately 1.9%. Clinical histories supplied by participants themselves formed the basis of cohort assignment. Before they entered the study, exposed participants had met a COVID-19 case within 2 weeks. Germline CDR1 and CDR2: SGHNT and YENEEA. The CDR3 runs to 17 residues. J was trimmed by 6 bases and V by 3 bases; bases with no gene match: 13.

This TCR derives from a woman under 40 who had been exposed to COVID-19. This rearrangement joins TRBV11-3 to TRBJ2-1, with 8 bases fitting TRBD2. The specimen sequenced was PBMCs or T cells enriched from blood (not recorded which). CDR3 in amino acids: CASSFRPGGAGGNEQFF. DNA of the CDR3: TGTGCCAGCAGCTTTCGCCCGGGGGGGGCCGGGGGCAATGAGCAGTTCTTC.